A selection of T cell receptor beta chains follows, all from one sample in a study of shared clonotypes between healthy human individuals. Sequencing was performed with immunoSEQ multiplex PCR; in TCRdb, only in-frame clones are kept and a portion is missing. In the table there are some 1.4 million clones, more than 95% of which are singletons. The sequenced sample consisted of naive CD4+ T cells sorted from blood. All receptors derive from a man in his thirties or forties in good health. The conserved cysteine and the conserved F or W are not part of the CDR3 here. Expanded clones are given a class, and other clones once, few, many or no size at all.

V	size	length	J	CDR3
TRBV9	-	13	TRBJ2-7	ASSPTRGSTYEQY
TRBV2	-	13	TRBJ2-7	ASSEWDRGVYEQY
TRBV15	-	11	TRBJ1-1	ATSRRRDTEAF
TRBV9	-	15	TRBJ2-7	ASSSHGGSGRLYEQY
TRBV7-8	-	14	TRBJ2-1	ASSRGLASWYNEQF
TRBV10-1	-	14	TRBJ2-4	ASSETVSGARNIQY
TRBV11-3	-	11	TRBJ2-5	ASSRAGGETQY
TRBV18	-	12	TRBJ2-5	ASSPDSRQETQY
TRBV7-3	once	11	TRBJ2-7	ASSKGTTYEQY
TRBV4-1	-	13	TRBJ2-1	ASSQDGLAANEQF
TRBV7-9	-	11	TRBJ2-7	ASSQGLAYEQY
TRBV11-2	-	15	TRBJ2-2	ASSYVPGTGNTGELF
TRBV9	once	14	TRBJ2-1	ASSVGSPPSYNEQF
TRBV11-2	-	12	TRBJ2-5	ASSLDPMPETQY
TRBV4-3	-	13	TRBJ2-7	ASSQDWASQVEQY